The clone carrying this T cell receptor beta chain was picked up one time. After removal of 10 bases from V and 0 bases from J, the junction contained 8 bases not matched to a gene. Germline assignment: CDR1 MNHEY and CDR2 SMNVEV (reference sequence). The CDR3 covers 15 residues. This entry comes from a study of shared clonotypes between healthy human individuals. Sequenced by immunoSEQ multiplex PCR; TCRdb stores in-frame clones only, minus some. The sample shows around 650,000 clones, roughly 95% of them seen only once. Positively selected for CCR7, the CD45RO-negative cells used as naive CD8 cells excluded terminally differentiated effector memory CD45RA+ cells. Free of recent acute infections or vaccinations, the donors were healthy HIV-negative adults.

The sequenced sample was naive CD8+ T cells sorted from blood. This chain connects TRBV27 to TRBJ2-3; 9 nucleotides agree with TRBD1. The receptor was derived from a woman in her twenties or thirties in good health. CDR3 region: CATVAGTGSTDTQYF. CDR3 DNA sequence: TGTGCCACCGTTGCCGGGACAGGGAGCACAGATACGCAGTATTTT.